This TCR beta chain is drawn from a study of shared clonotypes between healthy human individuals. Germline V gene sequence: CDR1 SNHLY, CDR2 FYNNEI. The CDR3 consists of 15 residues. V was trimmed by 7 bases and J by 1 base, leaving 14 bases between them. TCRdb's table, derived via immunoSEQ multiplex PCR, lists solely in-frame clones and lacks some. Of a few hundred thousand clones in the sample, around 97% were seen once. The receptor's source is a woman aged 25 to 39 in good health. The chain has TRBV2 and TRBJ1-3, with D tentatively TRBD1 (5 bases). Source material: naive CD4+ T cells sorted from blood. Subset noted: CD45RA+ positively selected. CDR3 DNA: TGTGCCAGCACGGCCTTCGGGGGGTCTGGAAACACCATATATTTT. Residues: CASTAFGGSGNTIYF.